The 14 T cell receptor beta chains below all came from one sample that was sequenced in a study of T-cell reconstitution after alpha-beta-depleted transplantation in children (dated by TCRdb to the mid-2010s). Library method: PCR. These reads were obtained on an Illumina HiSeq 2500. To normalize quantification of the TCRbeta repertoire, the TCR libraries were built with molecular barcoding that relied on unique molecular identifiers. TCRdb reanalyzed the raw reads on its own, using fastp at Q25 for trimming and MiXCR for clone calling, and kept in-frame beta chains. Records with the same CDR3 protein are collapsed into one entry carrying the most frequent genes and DNA. This sample has some 200,000 distinct CDR3 sequences in its table, and about 6.8% of those were observed once. The top ten hold around 2.7% of the sample. The specimen was PBMCs from the stem cell graft donor, collected from the stem cell graft. These receptors were collected from a human donor who donated a stem cell graft to a child with Wiskott-Aldrich syndrome.

In its sample, this clonotype was seen many times. The chain carries TRBV5-6 and TRBJ2-3; D is unclear. The germline V gene encodes CDR1 SGHDT and CDR2 YYEEEE. The CDR3 is 15 residues long. Trimming cost V 0 bases and J 2 bases, with 10 bases left between them. This chain's CDR3 is CASSLEFQVTDTQYF. CDR3 DNA sequence: TGTGCCAGCAGCTTGGAGTTCCAGGTCACAGATACGCAGTATTTT.

The chain has TRBV20-1 and TRBJ2-1; 12 nucleotides align to TRBD2. The ends lost 6 bases at V and 0 bases at J; junction bases unmatched: 12. Germline V gives CDR1 DFQATT, CDR2 SNEGSKA (reference sequence). The CDR3 runs 18 residues. CDR3 nucleotides: TGCAGTGCCCCGACTAGCGGGGGTACTCGGTTCTCCTACAATGAGCAGTTCTTC. Translation: CSAPTSGGTRFSYNEQFF.

This clonotype was detected a few times. The chain combines TRBV6-1 with TRBJ1-5, with 7 bases fitting TRBD1. The V segment lost 7 bases and the J segment 3 bases; nucleotides outside the gene matches: 9. The germline V gene has CDR1 MNHNS and CDR2 SASEGT. This CDR3 has 15 amino acids. CDR3 sequence reads: CASTSPGQINQPQHF. Written as DNA, the CDR3 is TGTGCCAGCACCTCCCCGGGACAGATCAATCAGCCCCAGCATTTT.

This clonotype was seen only a few times. The chain is built from TRBV5-6 and TRBJ1-1, with 8 bases that match TRBD1. J lost 5 bases, V lost 2 bases, and 11 bases had no gene match. CDR1 SGHDT and CDR2 YYEEEE come from the germline V gene. The CDR3 totals 16 residues. For the CDR3, the DNA is TGTGCCAGCAGCTTCACCAGGGGGCGGTCTGAAACTGAAGCTTTCTTT. Residues: CASSFTRGRSETEAFF.

This clonotype was found many times. This CDR3 is CASSLSDSYEQYF. The CDR3 bases are TGTGCCAGCAGTTTATCGGACAGCTACGAGCAGTACTTC. The J gene is TRBJ2-7, the V gene TRBV12-3 or TRBV12-4; D might be TRBD1 (6 bases). The V end was cut by 2 bases, the J end by 3 bases, with 8 bases between. The CDR3 covers 13 residues.

The gene calls are TRBV15 and TRBJ1-6; D might be TRBD1 (6 bases). V lost 1 base and J lost 9, with 19 bases in between. This CDR3 comprises 17 residues. Germline CDR1 and CDR2: LNHNV and YYDKDF (reference sequence). The CDR3 DNA sequence: TGTGCCACCAGCAGAGTGCTGGGGGCGCAGTCTGGTTCACCCCTCCACTTT. Translation gives CATSRVLGAQSGSPLHF.

In this sample, this clonotype turned up a few times. The CDR3 DNA follows: TGTGCCAGCAGCTTAATCCAACAGCGTGGAGAGACCCAGTACTTC. Protein sequence: CASSLIQQRGETQYF. This chain links TRBV7-9 with TRBJ2-5; D unclear. The V and J ends lost 2 bases and 4 bases respectively, with 14 bases between them. The CDR3 has 15 residues. Germline V gene sequence: CDR1 SEHNR, CDR2 FQNEAQ (reference sequence).

This clonotype appeared many times. The chain is built from TRBV24-1 and TRBJ2-2; a weak D match, TRBD2 (6 bases). The CDR3 is 19 amino acids. V was shortened by 3 bases and J by 1 base, with 20 bases between the two germline ends. Germline-derived CDR1 and CDR2 are KGHDR and SFDVKD. The CDR3 loop reads CATSDDPRESIMNTGELFF. The CDR3 nucleotides are TGTGCCACCAGTGATGATCCCCGGGAGAGCATAATGAACACCGGGGAGCTGTTTTTT.

The chain has TRBV20-1 and TRBJ2-3; 7 positions agree with TRBD2. V dropped 5 bases and J dropped 5; count of bases not matched to a gene: 10. The CDR3 is made up of 14 amino acids. Germline V lookup: CDR1 DFQATT, CDR2 SNEGSKA (reference sequence). In nucleotides, the CDR3 is TGCAGTGCTGTAACGGGGGGAATCAAAGATACGCAGTATTTT. This encodes CSAVTGGIKDTQYF.

The chain uses TRBV6-5 and TRBJ2-7; tentative D call: TRBD2 (5 bases). This CDR3 spans 16 amino acids. Per the germline V gene, CDR1 is MNHEY and CDR2 is SVGAGI. The V and J ends lost 2 bases and 0 bases respectively, with 14 bases between them. The CDR3 DNA reads TGTGCCAGCAGTTACGAAGGACTTTCTAGCTCCTACGAGCAGTACTTC. Its translation: CASSYEGLSSSYEQYF.

This clonotype came up many times. The V call is TRBV4-1, the J call TRBJ2-5; 13 positions match TRBD2. This CDR3 comprises 17 residues. The trim removed 4 bases at V and 4 bases at J, leaving 9 bases unmatched. Germline CDR1 is MGHRA and CDR2 is YSYEKL. CDR3 residues: CASSLTSGGAWIETQYF. The DNA of the CDR3 is TGCGCCAGCAGCCTCACTAGCGGGGGGGCCTGGATAGAGACCCAGTACTTC.

This clonotype turned up a few times. The chain joins TRBV7-6 to TRBJ2-6; D gene unclear. The CDR3 spans 17 residues. Per the germline V gene, CDR1 is SGHVS and CDR2 is FNYEAQ. The V end lost 8 bases, the J end lost 1 base, and 18 bases lay between the germline ends. The CDR3 DNA reads as TGTGCCAGCTCCCGTGGTCTTCCTCGTTCTGGGGCCAACGTCCTGACTTTC. Translating it yields CASSRGLPRSGANVLTF.

This clonotype was seen repeatedly, ten times or more. V usage is TRBV5-1 and J usage is TRBJ1-6; 7 bases agree with TRBD1. V shed 0 bases, J shed 6 bases, and the junction held 0 bases outside the gene matches. Germline CDR1 is SGHRS and CDR2 is YFSETQ. The CDR3 covers 14 residues. This chain's CDR3 is CASSLGDSNSPLHF. CDR3 nucleotides: TGCGCCAGCAGCTTGGGGGACAGTAATTCACCCCTCCACTTT.

This clonotype came up many times. The chain combines TRBV27 with TRBJ2-6, with 8 bases fitting TRBD1. The CDR3 loop spans 18 amino acids. V dropped 5 bases and J dropped 1; count of bases not matched to a gene: 10. CDR1 is MNHEY and CDR2 is SMNVEV in the germline V gene (reference sequence). As DNA, the CDR3 is TGTGCCAGCAGTCTGTCGGACAGGGTGTCGTCTGGGGCCAACGTCCTGACTTTC. Translating gives CASSLSDRVSSGANVLTF.